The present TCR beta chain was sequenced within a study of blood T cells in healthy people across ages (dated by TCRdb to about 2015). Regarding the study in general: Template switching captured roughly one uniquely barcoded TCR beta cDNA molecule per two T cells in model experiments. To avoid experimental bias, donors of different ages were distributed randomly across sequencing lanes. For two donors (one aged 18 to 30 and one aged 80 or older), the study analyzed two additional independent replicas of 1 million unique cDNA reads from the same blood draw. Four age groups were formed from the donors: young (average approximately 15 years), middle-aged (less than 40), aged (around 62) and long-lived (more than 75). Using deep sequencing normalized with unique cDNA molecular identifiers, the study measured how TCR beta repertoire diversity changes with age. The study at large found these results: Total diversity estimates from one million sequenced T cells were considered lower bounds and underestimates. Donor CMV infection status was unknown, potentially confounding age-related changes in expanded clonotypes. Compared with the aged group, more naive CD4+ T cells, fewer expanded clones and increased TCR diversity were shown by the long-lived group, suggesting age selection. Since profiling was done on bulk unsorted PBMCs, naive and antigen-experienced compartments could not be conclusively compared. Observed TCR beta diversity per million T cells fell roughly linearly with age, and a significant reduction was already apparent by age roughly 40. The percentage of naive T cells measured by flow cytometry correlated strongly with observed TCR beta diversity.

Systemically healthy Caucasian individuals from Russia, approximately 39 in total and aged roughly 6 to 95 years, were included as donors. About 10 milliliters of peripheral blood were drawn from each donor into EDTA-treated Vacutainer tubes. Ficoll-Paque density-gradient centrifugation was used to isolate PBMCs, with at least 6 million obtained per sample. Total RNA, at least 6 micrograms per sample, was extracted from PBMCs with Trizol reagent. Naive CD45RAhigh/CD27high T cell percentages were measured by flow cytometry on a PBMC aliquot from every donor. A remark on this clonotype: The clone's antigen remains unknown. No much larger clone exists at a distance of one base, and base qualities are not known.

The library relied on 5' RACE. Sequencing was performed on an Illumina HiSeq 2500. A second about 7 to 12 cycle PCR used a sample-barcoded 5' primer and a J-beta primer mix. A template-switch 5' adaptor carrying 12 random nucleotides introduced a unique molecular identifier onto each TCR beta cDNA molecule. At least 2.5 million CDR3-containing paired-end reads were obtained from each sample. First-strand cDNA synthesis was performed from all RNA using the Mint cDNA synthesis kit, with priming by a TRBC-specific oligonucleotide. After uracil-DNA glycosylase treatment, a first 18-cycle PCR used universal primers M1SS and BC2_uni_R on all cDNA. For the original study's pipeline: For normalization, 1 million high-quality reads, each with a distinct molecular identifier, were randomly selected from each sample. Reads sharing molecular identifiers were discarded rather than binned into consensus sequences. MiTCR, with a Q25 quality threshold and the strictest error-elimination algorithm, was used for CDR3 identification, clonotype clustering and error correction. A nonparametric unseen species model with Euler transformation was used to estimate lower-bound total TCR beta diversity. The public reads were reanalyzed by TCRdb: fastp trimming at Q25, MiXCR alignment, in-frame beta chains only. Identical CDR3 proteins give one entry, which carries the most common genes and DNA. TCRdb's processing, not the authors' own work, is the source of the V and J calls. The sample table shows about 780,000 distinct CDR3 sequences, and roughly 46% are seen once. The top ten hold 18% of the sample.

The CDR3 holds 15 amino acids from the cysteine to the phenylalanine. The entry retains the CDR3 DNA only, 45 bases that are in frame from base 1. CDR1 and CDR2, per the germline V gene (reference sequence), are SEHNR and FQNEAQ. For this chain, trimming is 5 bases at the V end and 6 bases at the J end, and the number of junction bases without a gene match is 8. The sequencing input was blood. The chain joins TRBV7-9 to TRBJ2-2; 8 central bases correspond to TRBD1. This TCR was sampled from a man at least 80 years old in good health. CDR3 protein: CASSQTGVAAGELFF. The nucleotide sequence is TGTGCCAGCAGCCAGACAGGGGTGGCCGCCGGGGAGCTGTTTTTT.